These T cell receptor beta chains were read from a single sample in a study of blood T cell repertoires in COVID-19. Using immunoSEQ multiplex PCR, the repertoire was profiled, and TCRdb retains in-frame clones only, with some absent. The sample has fewer than 45,000 clones; roughly 90% are singletons. The material sequenced was peripheral blood. Every receptor here comes from a human donor in a cohort sampled during active COVID-19. The CDR3 runs from the conserved cysteine through the conserved F or W. The D gene is left open where the match is weak. For some rows the clone size is stated as once, few or many, or as a class when expanded; others skip it.

-	14	TRBV7-9	-	TRBJ1-2	CASSFAQGPYGYTF	TGTGCCAGCAGCTTCGCACAGGGTCCCTATGGCTACACCTTC
few	15	TRBV5-4	-	TRBJ2-5	CASSRPQVDKETQYF	TGTGCCAGCAGCCGCCCGCAGGTTGATAAAGAGACCCAGTACTTC
-	12	TRBV30	-	TRBJ1-3	CACSSSGNTIYF	TGTGCCTGTAGTTCGTCGGGAAACACCATATATTTT
-	14	TRBV5-4	-	TRBJ2-2	CASRSYGNTGELFF	TGTGCCAGCAGATCTTACGGGAACACCGGGGAGCTGTTTTTT
-	16	TRBV13	-	TRBJ2-1	CASSLRKTAGLNEQFF	TGTGCCAGCAGCTTAAGGAAAACCGCAGGTCTTAATGAGCAGTTCTTC
-	13	TRBV9	TRBD1	TRBJ2-5	CASSPGPGTEEYF	TGTGCCAGCAGCCCAGGCCCAGGGACAGAGGAGTACTTC
-	14	TRBV7-9	TRBD2	TRBJ2-3	CASSSAGGTDTQYF	TGTGCCAGCAGCTCAGCGGGAGGGACAGATACGCAGTATTTT
-	15	TRBV5-4	-	TRBJ2-3	CASSLVEIGTDTQYF	TGTGCCAGCAGCTTGGTAGAGATCGGGACAGATACGCAGTATTTT
-	15	TRBV18	-	TRBJ2-2	CASSPLNENTGELFF	TGTGCCAGCTCACCTCTAAACGAAAACACCGGGGAGCTGTTTTTT
-	15	TRBV7-2	TRBD2	TRBJ2-3	CASRVPGLRTDTQYF	TGTGCCAGCAGGGTCCCGGGACTACGCACAGATACGCAGTATTTT
-	13	TRBV4-1	-	TRBJ2-1	CASSQDPGNEQFF	TGCGCCAGCAGCCAAGATCCGGGCAATGAGCAGTTCTTC
-	19	TRBV9	-	TRBJ1-4	CASSANGAGVYATNEKLFF	TGTGCCAGCAGCGCCAATGGTGCGGGCGTGTACGCAACTAATGAAAAACTGTTTTTT
-	16	TRBV11-2	TRBD1	TRBJ1-1	CASSLDRLFMNTEAFF	TGTGCCAGCAGCTTGGACAGGCTATTTATGAACACTGAAGCTTTCTTT
-	14	TRBV6-5	TRBD2	TRBJ2-1	CASSYPAGAGEQFF	TGTGCCAGCAGTTACCCAGCGGGAGCAGGTGAGCAGTTCTTC
once	13	TRBV4-1	-	TRBJ2-7	CASSQGDTYEQYF	TGCGCCAGCAGCCAAGGGGACACCTACGAGCAGTACTTC